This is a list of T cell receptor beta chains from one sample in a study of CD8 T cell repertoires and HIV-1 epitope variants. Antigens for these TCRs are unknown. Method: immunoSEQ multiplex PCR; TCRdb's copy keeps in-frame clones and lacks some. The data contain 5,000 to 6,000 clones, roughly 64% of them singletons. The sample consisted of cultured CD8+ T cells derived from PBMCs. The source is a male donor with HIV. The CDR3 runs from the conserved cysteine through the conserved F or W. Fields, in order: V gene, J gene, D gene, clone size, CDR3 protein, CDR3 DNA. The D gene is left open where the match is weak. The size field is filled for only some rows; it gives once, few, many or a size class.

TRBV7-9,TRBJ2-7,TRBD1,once,CASSEIQGAINEQYF,TGTGCCAGCAGCGAGATTCAGGGGGCGATCAACGAGCAGTACTTC
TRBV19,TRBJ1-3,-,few,CASSIDGYGNTIYF,TGTGCCAGTAGTATAGACGGATATGGAAACACCATATATTTT
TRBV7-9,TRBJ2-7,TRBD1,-,CASSLPGQGYEQYF,TGTGCCAGCAGCTTACCCGGACAGGGCTACGAGCAGTACTTC
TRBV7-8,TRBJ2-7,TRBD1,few,CASTWTGEGYEQYF,TGTGCCAGCACGTGGACAGGGGAGGGGTACGAGCAGTACTTC
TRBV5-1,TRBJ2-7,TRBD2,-,CASSLAGGNEQYF,TGCGCCAGCAGCTTAGCGGGAGGGAACGAGCAGTACTTC
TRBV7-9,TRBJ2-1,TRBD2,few,CASSGTSESYNEQFF,TGTGCCAGCAGCGGGACTAGCGAGTCCTACAATGAGCAGTTCTTC
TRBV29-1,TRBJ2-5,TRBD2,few,CSVALAGEETQYF,TGCAGCGTGGCCCTAGCGGGGGAAGAGACCCAGTACTTC
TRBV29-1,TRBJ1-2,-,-,CSVEDSRQVYGYTF,TGCAGCGTTGAAGACAGTAGGCAGGTCTATGGCTACACCTTC
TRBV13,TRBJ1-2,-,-,CASSFTEANYGYTF,TGTGCCAGCAGCTTTACGGAAGCTAACTATGGCTACACCTTC
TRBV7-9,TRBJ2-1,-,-,CASSHNEQFF,TGTGCCAGCAGCCACAATGAGCAGTTCTTC
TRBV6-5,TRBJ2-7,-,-,CASSLGSEQYF,TGTGCCAGCAGTCTGGGGAGCGAGCAGTACTTC
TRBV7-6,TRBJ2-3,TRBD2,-,CASSLEASGSSTDTQYF,TGTGCCAGCAGCTTAGAGGCTAGCGGCTCAAGCACAGATACGCAGTATTTT
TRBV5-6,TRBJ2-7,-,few,CASSPLGGGNEQYF,TGTGCCAGCAGCCCCTTAGGGGGGGGAAACGAGCAGTACTTC
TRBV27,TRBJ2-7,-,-,CASSLRTSETGRYEQYF,TGTGCCAGCAGTTTAAGAACTTCAGAGACAGGGAGGTACGAGCAGTACTTC
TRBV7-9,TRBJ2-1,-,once,CASSLGQGLNNEQFF,TGTGCCAGCAGCCTCGGTCAGGGGCTAAACAATGAGCAGTTCTTC
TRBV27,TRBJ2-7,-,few,CASSSGSSYEQYF,TGTGCCAGCAGTTCAGGGAGCTCCTACGAGCAGTACTTC
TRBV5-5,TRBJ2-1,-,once,CASSADLTSYNEQFF,TGTGCCAGCAGCGCGGACTTGACCTCCTACAATGAGCAGTTCTTC
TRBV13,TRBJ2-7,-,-,CASSLGGDTYEQYF,TGTGCCAGCAGCTTAGGGGGGGATACTTACGAGCAGTACTTC
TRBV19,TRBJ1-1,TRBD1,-,CASSPTGVTAENTEAFF,TGTGCCAGTAGTCCGACAGGGGTCACGGCCGAGAACACTGAAGCTTTCTTT
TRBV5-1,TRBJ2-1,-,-,CASSLAGAPEQFF,TGCGCCAGCAGCTTGGCCGGGGCCCCAGAGCAGTTCTTC
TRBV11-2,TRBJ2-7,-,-,CASSRTESTYEQYF,TGTGCCAGCAGCCGGACAGAGAGCACCTACGAGCAGTACTTC
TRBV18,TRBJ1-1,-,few,CASSPPGEEAFF,TGTGCCAGCTCACCACCCGGGGAAGAAGCTTTCTTT
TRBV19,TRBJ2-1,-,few,CASGLVSNEQFF,TGTGCCAGTGGCTTAGTATCCAATGAGCAGTTCTTC
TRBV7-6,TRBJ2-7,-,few,CASSRTLDYEQYF,TGTGCCAGCAGCCGGACACTTGACTACGAGCAGTACTTC
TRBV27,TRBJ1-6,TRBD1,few,CASGLSGTGVSPLHF,TGTGCCAGCGGTTTATCCGGGACAGGGGTTTCACCCCTCCACTTT
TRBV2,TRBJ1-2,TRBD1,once,CASRAGQGGYTF,TGTGCCAGCAGAGCGGGACAGGGAGGCTACACCTTC
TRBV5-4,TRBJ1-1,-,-,CASSLDGSEAFF,TGTGCCAGCAGCTTGGATGGCAGTGAAGCTTTCTTT
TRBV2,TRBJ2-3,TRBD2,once,CASSATSATDTQYF,TGTGCCAGCAGTGCCACTAGCGCCACAGATACGCAGTATTTT
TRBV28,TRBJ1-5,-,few,CASSLVEGYQHF,TGTGCCAGCAGCCTAGTTGAGGGTTACCAGCATTTT
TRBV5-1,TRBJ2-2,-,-,CASSLEARRITGELFF,TGCGCCAGCAGCTTGGAGGCTCGACGGATCACCGGGGAGCTGTTTTTT
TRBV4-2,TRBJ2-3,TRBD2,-,CASSQDQRGAETTDTQYF,TGTGCCAGCAGCCAAGACCAGCGGGGGGCCGAGACCACAGATACGCAGTATTTT
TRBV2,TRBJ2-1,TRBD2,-,CASNPLTSGEWNEQFF,TGTGCCAGCAATCCTCTGACTAGCGGGGAGTGGAATGAGCAGTTCTTC
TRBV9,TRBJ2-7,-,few,CASSVSGGMDEQYF,TGTGCCAGCAGCGTGTCAGGGGGGATGGACGAGCAGTACTTC
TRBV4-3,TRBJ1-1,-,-,CASSQDRAREFEAFF,TGCGCCAGCAGCCAAGATCGGGCTCGGGAGTTTGAAGCTTTCTTT
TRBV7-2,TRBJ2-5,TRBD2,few,CASSSGGGVQETQYF,TGTGCCAGCAGCTCCGGCGGGGGGGTCCAAGAGACCCAGTACTTC
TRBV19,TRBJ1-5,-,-,CASTIFNGNQPQHF,TGTGCCAGTACTATTTTTAATGGCAATCAGCCCCAGCATTTT
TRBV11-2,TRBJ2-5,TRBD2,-,CASSLLSLRLAGEETQYF,TGTGCCAGCAGCTTATTATCTTTGCGACTAGCGGGAGAAGAGACCCAGTACTTC
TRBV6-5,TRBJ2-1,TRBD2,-,CASSLAGSFNNEQFF,TGTGCCAGCAGTTTAGCGGGAAGTTTCAACAATGAGCAGTTCTTC
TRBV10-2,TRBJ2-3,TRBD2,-,CASSYSGVYTDTQYF,TGCGCCAGCAGTTATAGCGGGGTTTACACAGATACGCAGTATTTT
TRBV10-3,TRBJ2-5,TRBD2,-,CAISESRGRAGETQYF,TGTGCCATCAGTGAGTCGAGAGGGAGGGCCGGGGAGACCCAGTACTTC
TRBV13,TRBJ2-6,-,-,CASSEAGANVLTF,TGTGCCAGCAGCGAGGCTGGGGCCAACGTCCTGACTTTC
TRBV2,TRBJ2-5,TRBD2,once,CASSDTSGGAETQYF,TGTGCCAGCAGTGACACTAGCGGGGGGGCCGAGACCCAGTACTTC
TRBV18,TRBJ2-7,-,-,CASLSDNSYEQYF,TGTGCCAGCCTTTCGGACAACTCCTACGAGCAGTACTTC
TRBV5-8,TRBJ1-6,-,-,CASSLGAVSPLHF,TGTGCCAGCAGCTTGGGTGCGGTTTCACCCCTCCACTTT
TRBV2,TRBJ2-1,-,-,CASSDLNNEQFF,TGTGCCAGCAGTGACCTAAACAATGAGCAGTTCTTC
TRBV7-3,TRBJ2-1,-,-,CASSSSGTDYNEQFF,TGTGCCAGCAGCTCCTCCGGGACGGACTACAATGAGCAGTTCTTC
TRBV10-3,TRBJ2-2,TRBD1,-,CAIGTGPNTGELFF,TGTGCCATCGGGACAGGGCCCAACACCGGGGAGCTGTTTTTT
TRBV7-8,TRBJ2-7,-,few,CASSLDSSYEQYF,TGTGCCAGCAGCTTAGACAGCTCCTACGAGCAGTACTTC
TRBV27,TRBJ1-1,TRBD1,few,CASSLVPGGGTEAFF,TGTGCCAGCAGTTTAGTCCCAGGGGGTGGCACTGAAGCTTTCTTT
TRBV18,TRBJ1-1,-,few,CASSPPGLADTEAFF,TGTGCCAGCTCACCACCTGGACTGGCGGACACTGAAGCTTTCTTT
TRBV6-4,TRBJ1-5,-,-,CPTREVVLCSNQPQHF,TGCCCCACGAGGGAAGTGGTATTATGTAGCAATCAGCCCCAGCATTTT
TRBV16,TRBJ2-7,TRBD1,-,CASSQSPGQGDYEQYF,TGTGCCAGCAGCCAATCACCGGGACAGGGGGACTACGAGCAGTACTTC
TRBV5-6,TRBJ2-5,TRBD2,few,CASSGLAREETQYF,TGTGCCAGCAGCGGACTAGCGAGGGAAGAGACCCAGTACTTC